These T cell receptor beta chains were read from a single sample in a study of cytomegalovirus exposure and HLA in healthy donors. Libraries were prepared by immunoSEQ multiplex PCR; TCRdb keeps only in-frame clonotypes and omits some of them. The sample contains 150,000 to 200,000 clones, approximately 80% of which appear only once. The sample consisted of PBMCs. The source is a man in his 60s in good health and CMV-seronegative. Both conserved end residues are part of each CDR3. Each record gives: V gene, D gene, clone size, J gene, CDR3 protein, CDR3 DNA. The D gene is left open where the match is weak. Some rows have no size entry. The others give once, few or many, or a class for an expanded clone.

TRBV6-1	TRBD1	NA	TRBJ2-7	CASSRTDRSYEQYF	TGTGCCAGCAGCCGCACGGACAGGTCCTACGAGCAGTACTTC
TRBV7-9	NA	NA	TRBJ2-2	CASSSQTSLELFF	TGTGCCAGCAGCTCCCAAACTAGTCTCGAGCTGTTTTTT
TRBV14	NA	NA	TRBJ2-2	CASSQVFSGELFF	TGTGCCAGCAGCCAAGTTTTTTCAGGGGAGCTGTTTTTT
TRBV30	NA	NA	TRBJ1-2	CAWSTGEPPYGYTF	TGTGCCTGGAGTACTGGGGAGCCACCCTATGGCTACACCTTC
TRBV4-3	NA	few	TRBJ2-5	CASSQTLRGETQYF	TGCGCCAGCAGCCAAACACTTCGGGGAGAGACCCAGTACTTC
TRBV6-6	TRBD1	NA	TRBJ2-1	CACHSGQPTINEQFF	TGTGCCTGCCACTCGGGACAGCCAACAATCAATGAGCAGTTCTTC
TRBV7-9	NA	NA	TRBJ2-7	CASSSGAGGEQYF	TGTGCCAGCAGCTCCGGAGCCGGAGGCGAGCAGTACTTC
TRBV25-1	NA	NA	TRBJ2-3	CASSIPGTDTQYF	TGTGCCAGCAGTATACCGGGCACAGATACGCAGTATTTT
TRBV28	TRBD1	NA	TRBJ1-2	CASTGGGGKYGYTF	TGTGCCAGCACCGGCGGAGGGGGCAAGTATGGCTACACCTTC
TRBV30	TRBD2	NA	TRBJ2-3	CAWKKPGTSGKRDTQYF	TGTGCCTGGAAGAAACCCGGGACTAGCGGGAAGCGGGATACGCAGTATTTT
TRBV9	TRBD1	NA	TRBJ1-3	CASSLRTGPGNTIYF	TGTGCCAGCAGCTTAAGGACAGGGCCTGGAAACACCATATATTTT
TRBV19	TRBD1	NA	TRBJ2-5	CASNPDRGIETQYF	TGTGCCAGTAACCCTGACAGGGGCATAGAGACCCAGTACTTC
TRBV9	TRBD1	NA	TRBJ2-1	CASSTGVNEQFF	TGTGCCAGCAGTACAGGGGTCAATGAGCAGTTCTTC
TRBV6-5	NA	NA	TRBJ1-5	CASSYAGGNQPQHF	TGTGCCAGCAGTTACGCGGGTGGCAATCAGCCCCAGCATTTT
TRBV18	TRBD1	once	TRBJ1-2	CASSPRTGGSGYTF	TGTGCCAGCTCACCACGGACAGGGGGCAGTGGCTACACCTTC
TRBV30	TRBD2	once	TRBJ2-7	CAWSPPLAGAYEQYF	TGTGCCTGGTCCCCCCCGCTAGCGGGAGCCTACGAGCAGTACTTC
TRBV28	NA	few	TRBJ2-5	CASSFPRGSQETQYF	TGTGCCAGCAGTTTTCCTCGCGGAAGCCAAGAGACCCAGTACTTC
TRBV7-5	NA	NA	TRBJ1-5	CVRSFPPQHF	TGTGTCAGAAGCTTCCCACCCCAGCATTTT
TRBV15	NA	NA	TRBJ1-5	CATAEGNQPQHF	TGTGCCACTGCCGAGGGCAATCAGCCCCAGCATTTT
TRBV7-8	NA	NA	TRBJ2-3	CASRWRMEKDTQYF	TGTGCCAGCAGGTGGAGGATGGAGAAAGATACGCAGTATTTT
TRBV19	TRBD2	few	TRBJ2-7	CASSLASGNEQYF	TGTGCCAGTAGTTTGGCTAGCGGGAACGAGCAGTACTTC
TRBV11-2	NA	once	TRBJ2-5	CASSLDRFLARETQYF	TGTGCCAGCAGCTTAGATCGCTTTTTAGCTCGAGAGACCCAGTACTTC
TRBV6-4	TRBD2	NA	TRBJ2-3	CASSVRGGTNTQYF	TGTGCCAGCAGTGTTCGGGGGGGAACAAATACGCAGTATTTT
TRBV30	NA	NA	TRBJ1-3	CAWREDISGNTIYF	TGTGCCTGGAGAGAAGACATCTCTGGAAACACCATATATTTT
TRBV5-1	NA	NA	TRBJ1-1	CASTLGGGNTEAFF	TGCGCCAGCACCTTGGGGGGAGGAAACACTGAAGCTTTCTTT
TRBV14	TRBD1	NA	TRBJ1-1	CASRLTGGEAFF	TGTGCCAGCAGGTTGACAGGGGGTGAAGCTTTCTTT
TRBV29-1	NA	NA	TRBJ2-4	CSVEGAGAGSIQYF	TGCAGCGTTGAGGGTGCGGGGGCAGGGAGCATTCAGTACTTC
TRBV11-2	TRBD1	NA	TRBJ2-7	CASSLGGTGYHEQYF	TGTGCCAGCAGCTTAGGCGGGACAGGGTACCACGAGCAGTACTTC
TRBV7-6	NA	NA	TRBJ2-1	CASSLAGGREQFF	TGTGCCAGCAGCTTAGCGGGGGGTCGTGAGCAGTTCTTC
TRBV29-1	TRBD2	NA	TRBJ2-3	CSVLAGAGVSTDTQYF	TGCAGCGTTCTAGCGGGAGCTGGCGTTAGCACAGATACGCAGTATTTT
TRBV4-2	NA	NA	TRBJ1-3	CASSQALGPASGNTIYF	TGTGCCAGCAGCCAGGCTTTGGGGCCGGCGTCTGGAAACACCATATATTTT
TRBV19	TRBD2	NA	TRBJ2-1	CASSIGLAGYNEQFF	TGTGCCAGTAGTATCGGGCTAGCGGGGTACAATGAGCAGTTCTTC
TRBV5-4	TRBD2	NA	TRBJ2-3	CASSVGGRDTDTQYF	TGTGCCAGCAGCGTAGGCGGGAGAGACACAGATACGCAGTATTTT
TRBV16	NA	NA	TRBJ1-6	CASSQTTSYNSPLHF	TGTGCCAGCAGCCAAACGACAAGTTATAATTCACCCCTCCACTTT